This T cell receptor beta chain comes out of a study of blood T cell repertoires in COVID-19. Generated by immunoSEQ multiplex PCR, the TCRdb table keeps only in-frame clones and is missing some. The data show over 120,000 clones, roughly 83% seen once. This clone was picked up a small number of times. This CDR3 comprises 14 residues. Trimming at V came to 5 bases and at J to 3 bases, leaving 3 bases not matched to a gene. Germline assignment: CDR1 SEHNR and CDR2 FQNEAQ (reference sequence). The rearrangement links TRBV7-9 to TRBJ1-4; 7 bases agree with TRBD1. This TCR was sampled from a woman in her seventies with COVID-19, enrolled during active disease. Material: peripheral blood. This chain's CDR3 is CASSRDRPNEKLFF. The CDR3 region has the DNA TGTGCCAGCAGCCGGGACAGACCTAATGAAAAACTGTTTTTT.